This TCR beta chain derives from a study of shared clonotypes between healthy human individuals. Germline V gene data show CDR1 as SNHLY and CDR2 as FYNNEI. This CDR3 is 15 amino acids long. The germline V and J ends were trimmed by 8 bases and 6 bases, with 21 bases remaining between them. Terminally differentiated effector memory CD45RA+ cells were excluded by CCR7 positive selection of CD45RO-negative cells. Assay: immunoSEQ multiplex PCR; the TCRdb copy retains only in-frame clones and omits some. The sample includes more than 550,000 clones, 92% seen only once; the top ten take 24%. The specimen was naive CD8+ T cells sorted from blood. The chain employs TRBV2 and TRBJ2-3; TRBD2 is a possible D gene (5 bases). The TCR comes from a man younger than 45 in good health. The DNA of the CDR3 is TGTGCCAGCGAAGGTACAAGGGAGACACGGGATACGCAGTATTTT. Protein sequence: CASEGTRETRDTQYF.